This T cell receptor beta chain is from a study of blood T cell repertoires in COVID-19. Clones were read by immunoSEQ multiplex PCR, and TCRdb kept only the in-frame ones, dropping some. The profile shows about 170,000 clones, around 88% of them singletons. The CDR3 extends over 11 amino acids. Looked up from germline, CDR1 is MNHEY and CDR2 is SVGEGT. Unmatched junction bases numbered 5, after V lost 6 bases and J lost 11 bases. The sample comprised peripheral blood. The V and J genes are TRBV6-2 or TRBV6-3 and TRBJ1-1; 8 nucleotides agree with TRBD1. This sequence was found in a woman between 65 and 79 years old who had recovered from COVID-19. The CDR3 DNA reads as TGTGCCAGCAGCCGGGACAGGAGGGCTTTCTTT. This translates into CASSRDRRAFF.